These 25 T cell receptor beta chains were sequenced from one sample in a study of cytomegalovirus exposure and HLA in healthy donors. Vbeta (60) and Jbeta (13) primers were used in the PCR. The data were produced by immunoSEQ multiplex PCR, yet TCRdb's version contains in-frame clones alone and is incomplete. The data contain some 110,000 clones, more than 9.5% of them seen just once; the ten biggest clones take up approximately 16%. Sequences were obtained from PBMCs. The receptor source for this set is a man aged 40-50 years in good health and CMV-seropositive.

The V gene is TRBV7-9, the J gene TRBJ1-1; D possibly corresponds to TRBD1 (5 bases). This CDR3 comprises 14 residues. The V end lost 2 bases, the J end lost 5 bases, and 12 bases lay between the germline ends. CDR1 SEHNR and CDR2 FQNEAQ come from the germline V gene (reference sequence). CDR3 sequence: CASSLFDRSTEAFF. Here the CDR3 DNA reads TGTGCCAGCAGCTTATTCGACAGATCTACTGAAGCTTTCTTT.

This clone was counted only a few times. The V call is TRBV5-8, the J call TRBJ1-5; unclear D gene. Trimming took off 0 bases at V and 1 base at J, with 5 bases between the two ends. This CDR3 is built from 14 residues. CDR1 is SGHTS and CDR2 is YDEGEE in the germline V gene. In nucleotides, the CDR3 is TGTGCCAGCAGCTTGGGCCAGAGCAATCAGCCCCAGCATTTT. This encodes CASSLGQSNQPQHF.

The sample holds a few counts of this clone. This rearrangement joins TRBV29-1 to TRBJ2-3, with D unclear. CDR3 length: 14 amino acids. Trimming removed 4 bases at V and 1 base at J, with 12 bases between. The germline CDR1 and CDR2 sequences are SQVTM and ANQGSEA. This chain's CDR3 is CSVGEWFGTDTQYF. The CDR3 region has the DNA TGCAGCGTTGGTGAGTGGTTTGGCACAGATACGCAGTATTTT.

This clone was picked up one time. This rearrangement joins TRBV6-5 to TRBJ2-7; 10 nucleotides match TRBD2. Germline-derived CDR1 and CDR2 are MNHEY and SVGAGI. This CDR3 comprises 16 residues. Germline trimming cut 0 bases from V and 5 bases from J; bases unmatched to any gene: 7. The CDR3 bases are TGTGCCAGCAGTTACTCCGGGTCTAGCGGGAGCCACGAGCAGTACTTC. Amino acids: CASSYSGSSGSHEQYF.

This clone was seen more than once but under ten times. The genes are TRBV5-1 and TRBJ2-5, with TRBD2 identical over 10 bases. The CDR3 contains 16 residues. V lost 1 base, J lost 1 base, and 4 bases stayed unmatched. Germline CDR1 SGHRS, CDR2 YFSETQ. The CDR3 spells CASSLSVAGGQETQYF. CDR3 sequence (DNA): TGCGCCAGCAGCTTGTCTGTAGCGGGAGGCCAAGAGACCCAGTACTTC.

This clone was counted a few times. The chain has TRBV18 and TRBJ1-1; 8 bases are shared with TRBD1. The germline V gene has CDR1 KGHSH and CDR2 LQKENI. J lost 6 bases, V lost 0 bases, and 6 bases had no gene match. The CDR3 is made up of 15 amino acids. The CDR3 DNA sequence: TGTGCCAGCTCACCACCGGCCCAGGGGGCATCTGAAGCTTTCTTT. Its protein is CASSPPAQGASEAFF.

This rearrangement joins TRBV30 to TRBJ1-5; D is perhaps TRBD1 (5 bases). This CDR3 region has 13 residues. V was clipped by 3 bases and J by 4 bases, with 10 bases between them. CDR1 is GTSNPN, CDR2 SVGIG, per germline (reference sequence). CDR3 sequence: CAWSDGGNQPQHF. CDR3 DNA sequence: TGTGCCTGGAGCGACGGGGGTAATCAGCCCCAGCATTTT.

This chain links TRBV5-1 with TRBJ2-1; TRBD1 matches at 9 bases. The V gene end was trimmed by 1 base and the J gene end by 2 bases; junction bases not matched to a gene: 1. The germline V gene has CDR1 SGHRS and CDR2 YFSETQ. The CDR3 loop spans 15 amino acids. CDR3 nucleotide sequence: TGCGCCAGCAGCTTGAGACAGGGGGCCTACAATGAGCAGTTCTTC. It encodes CASSLRQGAYNEQFF.

The sample holds a few counts of this clone. This chain links TRBV5-4 with TRBJ1-2; D remains unclear. The CDR3 sequence is 13 residues long. Between the trimmed V and J ends, which lost 0 bases and 2 bases, there was a span of 5 bases. CDR1 and CDR2 (germline): SGHNT, YYREEE (reference sequence). CDR3 coding DNA: TGTGCCAGCAGCTTGGGCAGGAACTATGGCTACACCTTC. Its protein product is CASSLGRNYGYTF.

The V gene is TRBV6-5, the J gene TRBJ2-1, with 8 bases that match TRBD1. Trimming cost V 0 bases and J 5 bases; bases outside gene matches: 6. Germline-derived CDR1 and CDR2 are MNHEY and SVGAGI. The CDR3 contains 16 residues. The CDR3 DNA reads TGTGCCAGCAGTTACTCGCCAGGGGGCGCGAACAATGAGCAGTTCTTC. Translated, it gives CASSYSPGGANNEQFF.

The chain has TRBV5-8 and TRBJ2-1; 11 bases agree with TRBD2. The CDR3 runs 15 residues. The trim removed 1 base at V and 11 bases at J, leaving 8 bases unmatched. Germline V gene lookup returns CDR1 SGHTS and CDR2 YDEGEE. CDR3 coding DNA: TGTGCCAGCAGCTTGTCTCCTAGCGGGGGGAGCAAGCAGTTCTTC. Its protein is CASSLSPSGGSKQFF.

This clone has only a few counts. The rearrangement links TRBV10-3 to TRBJ2-5; 7 positions match TRBD1. With V trimmed by 4 bases and J by 5 bases, 7 bases remained unmatched. This CDR3 comprises 14 residues. Germline V CDR1 and CDR2: ENHRY, SYGVKD. The CDR3 DNA reads TGTGCCATCAGTGCGTCAGGGGGTGGTGAGACCCAGTACTTC. It encodes CAISASGGGETQYF.

This clone was counted a few times. The rearrangement uses TRBV21-1 and TRBJ2-3; the table's D call, TRBD1, was not checked against the DNA. TRBV21-1 corresponds to a pseudogene. This CDR3 spans 17 amino acids. CDR3 sequence reads: CASTERGSGAARDTQYF. CDR3 bases: TGTGCCAGCACCGAAAGGGGGAGCGGCGCGGCTAGAGATACGCAGTATTTT.

This chain connects TRBV4-1 to TRBJ1-3, with a possible D match to TRBD1 (5 bases). This CDR3 contains 16 residues. Trimming cost V 7 bases and J 0 bases, with 16 bases left between them. CDR1 and CDR2 from the germline V gene are MGHRA and YSYEKL. The CDR3 here is CASIRVESYSGNTIYF. The CDR3 nucleotides are TGCGCCAGCATCAGGGTAGAGTCCTACTCTGGAAACACCATATATTTT.

Only a few counts were recorded for this clone. CDR3 sequence reads: CSTRDRLIETQYF. The CDR3 region has the DNA TGCAGCACCCGGGACAGGTTAATTGAGACCCAGTACTTC. V and J are TRBV29-1 and TRBJ2-5, with 8 bases aligning to TRBD1. Germline-derived CDR1 and CDR2 are SQVTM and ANQGSEA. CDR3 length: 13 residues. After removal of 8 bases from V and 5 bases from J, the junction contained 10 bases not matched to a gene.

CDR3 sequence reads: CASASGDTQYF. CDR3 nucleotide sequence: TGTGCCTCAGCCTCCGGGGATACGCAGTATTTT. This chain uses TRBV27 with TRBJ2-3, with D uncertain. CDR1 is MNHEY and CDR2 is SMNVEV in the germline V gene (reference sequence). The CDR3 runs to 11 residues. V lost 11 bases and J 6 bases, leaving 12 bases between the germline ends.

The rearrangement links TRBV7-9 to TRBJ1-5; the D gene is possibly TRBD1 (5 bases). V lost 4 bases and J lost 4, with 8 bases in between. Per germline, CDR1 SEHNR and CDR2 FQNEAQ (reference sequence). CDR3 length equals 13 residues. The CDR3 nucleotides read TGTGCCAGCAGCTCGACAGAAAATCAGCCCCAGCATTTT. This translates into CASSSTENQPQHF.

There are a few counts of this clone. V usage is TRBV5-5 and J usage is TRBJ2-1; 9 bases are a match to TRBD2. Germline CDR1 reads SGHKS; CDR2 reads YYEKEE (reference sequence). Trimming cost V 0 bases and J 3 bases; bases outside gene matches: 4. The CDR3 has 16 residues. CDR3 loop: CASSLVGGRGYNEQFF. CDR3 in DNA: TGTGCCAGCAGCTTGGTGGGCGGGAGGGGCTACAATGAGCAGTTCTTC.

This clone has a handful of counts. This chain links TRBV6-5 with TRBJ2-3; 8 bases agree with TRBD2. With V trimmed by 8 bases and J by 8 bases, 15 bases remained unmatched. There are 15 residues in the CDR3. The germline CDR1 and CDR2 sequences are MNHEY and SVGAGI. In DNA form, the CDR3 reads TGTGCCAGCCAGACTAGCGAGAGGGGGAGGGGTACGCAGTATTTT. Translating gives CASQTSERGRGTQYF.

CDR3 bases: TGTGCCATCAGTGAGGCTGGGACTAGCGGGGCCTACGAGCAGTACTTC. As protein: CAISEAGTSGAYEQYF. The chain links TRBV10-3 to TRBJ2-7; 13 bases match TRBD2. J was trimmed by 2 bases and V by 2 bases; bases with no gene match: 3. In germline, CDR1 is ENHRY, CDR2 SYGVKD. The CDR3 sequence is 16 residues long.

CDR3 sequence: CASSPFGTVETQYF. The CDR3 nucleotides read TGTGCCAGCAGCCCCTTTGGGACAGTAGAGACCCAGTACTTC. The rearrangement joins TRBV7-7 to TRBJ2-5; 7 bases map to TRBD1. The V segment lost 5 bases and the J segment 4 bases; nucleotides outside the gene matches: 7. The CDR3 covers 14 residues. Germline V lookup: CDR1 SSHAT, CDR2 FNYEAQ (reference sequence).

This clone has a handful of counts. The rearrangement links TRBV6-5 to TRBJ1-1, with D possibly being TRBD1 (6 bases). The germline V and J ends were trimmed by 4 bases and 4 bases, with 16 bases remaining between them. The CDR3 is 15 amino acids. From germline, CDR1 is MNHEY and CDR2 SVGAGI. The DNA for the CDR3 is TGTGCCAGCAGTTCCAAACAGGGAATAGGCACTGAAGCTTTCTTT. Translating gives CASSSKQGIGTEAFF.

The chain employs TRBV19 and TRBJ1-1; 10 positions match TRBD1. Germline-derived CDR1 and CDR2 are LNHDA and SQIVND (reference sequence). The CDR3 has 15 amino acids. The V segment lost 3 bases and the J segment 0 bases; nucleotides outside the gene matches: 1. The CDR3 sequence is CASSIGTGVNTEAFF. Here the CDR3 DNA reads TGTGCCAGTAGTATCGGGACAGGGGTGAACACTGAAGCTTTCTTT.

This clone was seen a few times. The chain combines TRBV5-6 with TRBJ2-1, with TRBD1 matching 9 bases. V was pared by 0 bases and J by 7 bases, with 11 bases of the junction left unmatched. The CDR3 sequence is 17 residues long. CDR1 is SGHDT and CDR2 is YYEEEE in the germline V gene. CDR3 protein: CASSLGPGTGQTNEQFF. The CDR3 nucleotides are TGTGCCAGCAGCTTGGGCCCCGGGACAGGGCAAACGAATGAGCAGTTCTTC.

This clone was seen a handful of times. V is TRBV7-9 and J is TRBJ2-5; D remains ambiguous. The V end was cut by 0 bases, the J end by 1 base, with 3 bases between. Looked up from germline, CDR1 is SEHNR and CDR2 is FQNEAQ (reference sequence). This CDR3 contains 13 residues. As DNA, the CDR3 is TGTGCCAGCAGCTTAGCCAGCCAAGAGACCCAGTACTTC. Translation: CASSLASQETQYF.